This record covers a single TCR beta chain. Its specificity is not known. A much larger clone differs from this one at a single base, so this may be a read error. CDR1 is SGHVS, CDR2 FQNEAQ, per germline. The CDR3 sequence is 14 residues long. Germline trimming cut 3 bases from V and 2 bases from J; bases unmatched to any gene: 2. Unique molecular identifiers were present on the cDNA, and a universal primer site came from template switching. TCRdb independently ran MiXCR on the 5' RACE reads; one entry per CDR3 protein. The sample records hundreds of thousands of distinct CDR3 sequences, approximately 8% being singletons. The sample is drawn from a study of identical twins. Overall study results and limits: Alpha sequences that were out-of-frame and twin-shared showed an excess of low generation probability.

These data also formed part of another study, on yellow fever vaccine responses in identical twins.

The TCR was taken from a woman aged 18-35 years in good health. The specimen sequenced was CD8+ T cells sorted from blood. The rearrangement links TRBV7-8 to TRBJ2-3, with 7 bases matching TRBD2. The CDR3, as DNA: TGTGCCAGCAGCTTTGGGACTATCACAGATACGCAGTATTTT. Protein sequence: CASSFGTITDTQYF.